These 10 T cell receptor beta chains came from one sample sequenced in a study of T cell responses to AZD1222 COVID-19 vaccine. Produced via immunoSEQ multiplex PCR; TCRdb's table is partial and in-frame only. The repertoire holds about 190,000 clones, with almost 95% as singletons. The input for sequencing was peripheral blood, taken on day 0 of AZD1222 vaccination. All receptors derive from an adult in good health.

Note on this clone: Compared with germline, one end of the junction differs, possibly owing to a read error. The chain is built from TRBV6-1 and TRBJ1-3, with unresolved D. Germline V gives CDR1 MNHNS, CDR2 SASEGT. The CDR3 spans 12 residues. CDR3 DNA: TGTGCCAGCAGTGATTCTGGAGACACCATATATTTT. It is translated as CASSDSGDTIYF.

This clone was detected only a few times. The chain has TRBV5-4 and TRBJ1-4; D remains ambiguous. V lost 3 bases to trimming and J lost 4 bases, with 10 bases between them. CDR1 and CDR2 (germline): SGHNT, YYREEE (reference sequence). This CDR3 comprises 14 residues. In DNA, the CDR3 is TGTGCCAGCAGCTCACAGCCTCTTAATGAAAAACTGTTTTTT. As protein: CASSSQPLNEKLFF.

This clone came up a few times. The V gene is TRBV27, the J gene TRBJ2-2; TRBD2 aligns across 9 bases. V lost 5 bases and J lost 7; bases outside the gene matches: 8. Germline V lookup: CDR1 MNHEY, CDR2 SMNVEV (reference sequence). CDR3 length equals 15 residues. Here the CDR3 reads CASSRIQAGGGELFF. The CDR3 DNA reads TGTGCCAGCAGTCGGATCCAAGCGGGAGGCGGGGAGCTGTTTTTT.

The V gene is TRBV28, the J gene TRBJ2-3, with 7 bases matching TRBD2. Germline V gives CDR1 MDHEN, CDR2 SYDVKM. The V and J ends lost 5 bases and 1 base, in that order; junction bases with no gene match: 6. CDR3 length: 15 amino acids. CDR3 loop: CASSPMAGGTDTQYF. CDR3 bases: TGTGCCAGCAGTCCCATGGCGGGAGGCACAGATACGCAGTATTTT.

The V gene is TRBV11-2, the J gene TRBJ2-1, with TRBD2 matching 7 bases. Trimming removed 1 base from V and 7 bases from J; junction bases left unmatched: 13. This CDR3 contains 17 residues. Germline V CDR1 and CDR2: SGHAT, FQNNGV. The CDR3, as DNA: TGTGCCAGCAGCTTAGTAATGAGTCTCGCGCGGGGGAATGAGCAGTTCTTC. It encodes CASSLVMSLARGNEQFF.

V and J are TRBV28 and TRBJ2-7; a weak D match, TRBD2 (5 bases). The CDR3 runs to 17 residues. V was clipped by 5 bases and J by 2 bases, with 22 bases between them. Germline CDR1 reads MDHEN; CDR2 reads SYDVKM. CDR3 in amino acids: CASSGLSRRGNPYEQYF. CDR3 in DNA: TGTGCCAGCAGTGGACTCTCGCGGCGAGGTAATCCCTACGAGCAGTACTTC.

The chain recombines TRBV28 with TRBJ2-6; D gene uncertain. V shed 3 bases and J shed 0 bases, with 9 bases lying between them. CDR3 length: 16 amino acids. Germline-derived CDR1 and CDR2 are MDHEN and SYDVKM. DNA for the CDR3: TGTGCCAGCAGTTTGTACTCCATCTCTGGGGCCAACGTCCTGACTTTC. Translating gives CASSLYSISGANVLTF.

A note on this clone: The same CDR3 can be traced to other DNA sequences in this sample. The genes are TRBV28 and TRBJ1-3; D is unclear. The CDR3 is made up of 14 amino acids. Per germline, CDR1 MDHEN and CDR2 SYDVKM. The V end lost 5 bases, the J end lost 4 bases, and 12 bases lay between the germline ends. CDR3 bases: TGTGCCAGCAGTGGTACGGGGTCCGGAAACACCATATATTTT. Protein sequence: CASSGTGSGNTIYF.

The gene calls are TRBV3-1 (or the pseudogene TRBV3-2) and TRBJ1-2; the D gene is possibly TRBD1 (5 bases). Germline V lookup: CDR1 LGHDT, CDR2 YNNKEL (reference sequence). The germline V and J ends were trimmed by 1 base and 6 bases, with 15 bases remaining between them. The CDR3 is 15 residues long. The CDR3 coding sequence is TGTGCCAGCAGCCAAGGTCAGGGCACGTTCGATGGCTACACCTTC. Translating gives CASSQGQGTFDGYTF.

The rearrangement joins TRBV24-1 to TRBJ1-1; 8 positions agree with TRBD1. The CDR3 has 14 residues. V shed 3 bases and J 3 bases; nucleotides not matched to a gene: 2. Germline values: CDR1 KGHDR, CDR2 SFDVKD. The CDR3 DNA reads TGTGCCACCAGTGATCCGGGACAGGACACTGAAGCTTTCTTT. This encodes CATSDPGQDTEAFF.